The clone carrying this T cell receptor (beta chain) has ten or more counts. What it binds is not known. The CDR3 spans 14 residues. The V gene's germline CDR1 is SGHTA and CDR2 FQGTGA. The ends were cut back, 5 bases at V and 2 bases at J, with 11 bases in the middle. This entry belongs to a study of T cells after yellow fever vaccination. Overall study findings and caveats: Weaker overall was a secondary response that nonetheless peaked faster, on day 5 versus 15. A large majority of primary-vaccination clones showed up again after the booster (roughly 95% CD4, almost 90% CD8). Abundant clonotypes from the bulk population could contaminate FACS-sorted repertoires.

Synthesis of TCR cDNA relied on 5'RACE template switching, which attached a universal primer site and UMIs. TCRdb redid the calling of the 5' RACE reads with MiXCR, one entry per CDR3 protein. Among 250,000 to 350,000 distinct CDR3 sequences, around 4.5% were seen once, and the ten largest hold 15% to 20%. The chain is built from TRBV7-3 and TRBJ2-3; D unresolved. The source is a young man who received the YFV17D yellow fever vaccine. The sequencing here drew on PBMCs, taken 15 days after the yellow fever booster vaccination. In nucleotides, the CDR3 is TGTGCCAGCAGCCCCCGCGACTTCACAGATACGCAGTATTTT. Translating it yields CASSPRDFTDTQYF.